One and the same sample provided the 32 T cell receptor beta chains below, sequenced in a study of blood T cell repertoires in COVID-19. TCRdb's copy holds only in-frame clones and misses some; the assay was immunoSEQ multiplex PCR. The table lists 60,000 to 85,000 clones, 74% of them singletons. The source material was peripheral blood. Every receptor here comes from a human donor with acute or convalescent COVID-19. The donor label of this sample is uncertain.

V gene TRBV19 combines with J gene TRBJ1-1; D uncertain. CDR1 and CDR2 from the germline V gene are LNHDA and SQIVND (reference sequence). The CDR3 has 11 residues. V was clipped by 2 bases and J by 7 bases, with 5 bases between them. The CDR3 spells CASSIKLEAFF. For the CDR3, the DNA is TGTGCCAGTAGTATAAAGCTTGAAGCTTTCTTT.

The chain joins TRBV7-3 to TRBJ2-5, with TRBD2 matching over 12 bases. Germline assignment: CDR1 SGHTA and CDR2 FQGTGA. V gave up 5 bases and J gave up 0 bases; unmatched junction bases: 10. The CDR3 contains 18 residues. CDR3 nucleotides: TGTGCCAGCAGCCTAGGCCCTCTAGCGGGAGGGAACCAAGAGACCCAGTACTTC. Residues: CASSLGPLAGGNQETQYF.

In its sample, this clone was seen a few times. This chain joins TRBV27 and TRBJ2-1, with 9 positions matching TRBD1. Germline lookup yields CDR1 MNHEY and CDR2 SMNVEV (reference sequence). This CDR3 spans 15 amino acids. After removal of 4 bases from V and 2 bases from J, the junction contained 3 bases not matched to a gene. The CDR3 DNA reads as TGTGCCAGCAGTTCTAGACAGGGGGCCTACAATGAGCAGTTCTTC. Amino acid sequence: CASSSRQGAYNEQFF.

The V call is TRBV6-5, the J call TRBJ2-3; D possibly corresponds to TRBD2 (6 bases). V gave up 6 bases and J gave up 2 bases, with 15 bases separating them. Germline assignment: CDR1 MNHEY and CDR2 SVGAGI. CDR3 length: 15 residues. This CDR3 is CASRSWTTFTDTQYF. For the CDR3, the DNA is TGTGCCAGCAGAAGCTGGACTACCTTCACAGATACGCAGTATTTT.

This chain joins TRBV7-8 and TRBJ1-5; 9 bases map to TRBD1. The CDR3 runs to 14 residues. V lost 5 bases and J lost 6; bases outside the gene matches: 5. Germline assignment: CDR1 SGHVS and CDR2 FQNEAQ. This chain's CDR3 is CASSLGTGLQPQHF. For the CDR3, the DNA is TGTGCCAGCAGCCTGGGGACAGGGCTTCAGCCCCAGCATTTT.

The CDR3 reads CAISAVNYGYTF. CDR3 DNA sequence: TGTGCCATCAGTGCCGTTAACTATGGCTACACCTTC. The chain recombines TRBV10-3 with TRBJ1-2; D uncertain. The CDR3 totals 12 residues. The V end lost 4 bases, the J end lost 1 base, and 4 bases lay between the germline ends. Germline V gives CDR1 ENHRY, CDR2 SYGVKD.

The CDR3 DNA sequence: TGTGCCAGCAGTCGGGATAAGCAGTACTTC. Translated: CASSRDKQYF. The genes are TRBV6-2 or TRBV6-3 and TRBJ2-7, with D possibly matching TRBD2 (5 bases). This CDR3 region has 10 residues. V lost 5 bases and J lost 8, with 7 bases in between. The germline CDR1 and CDR2 sequences are MNHEY and SVGEGT.

The CDR3 loop reads CASSLGTQGDTQYF. The CDR3 nucleotides are TGCGCCAGCAGCTTGGGGACACAGGGAGATACGCAGTATTTT. The chain uses TRBV5-1 and TRBJ2-3, with D tentatively TRBD1 (6 bases). This CDR3 is 14 amino acids long. Trimming took 0 bases from V and 5 from J, leaving 10 bases between them. In germline, CDR1 is SGHRS, CDR2 YFSETQ. The full variable domain, rest sourced from reference TRBV5-1 and TRBJ2-3, is KAGVTQTPRYLIKTRGQQVTLSCSPISGHRSVSWYQQTPGQGLQFLFEYFSETQRNKGNFPGRFSGRQFSNSRSEMNVSTLELGDSALYLCASSLGTQGDTQYFGPGTRLTVL.

The rearrangement joins TRBV12-3 or TRBV12-4 to TRBJ2-7; D is ambiguous. This CDR3 is 13 amino acids long. Deletions cut 7 bases from V and 2 bases from J, with 12 bases between. In nucleotides, the CDR3 is TGTGCCAGCACCTTCCAAAGCCCCTACGAGCAGTACGTC. This encodes CASTFQSPYEQYV.

This chain joins TRBV28 and TRBJ1-3; D is possibly TRBD1 (6 bases). From germline, CDR1 is MDHEN and CDR2 SYDVKM. CDR3 size: 16 residues. V lost 2 bases to trimming and J lost 4 bases, with 15 bases between them. CDR3 nucleotide sequence: TGTGCCAGCAGTTTACTCCTTGGGGGGGCGGGAAACACCATATATTTT. Translated, it gives CASSLLLGGAGNTIYF. Full variable domain (rest looked up from reference TRBV28 and TRBJ1-3): DVKVTQSSRYLVKRTGEKVFLECVQDMDHENMFWYRQDPGLGLRLIYFSYDVKMKEKGDIPEGYSVSREKKERFSLILESASTNQTSMYLCASSLLLGGAGNTIYFGEGSWLTVV.

This clone was seen a single time. The chain carries TRBV5-1 and TRBJ2-7; TRBD2 might be the D (5 bases). This CDR3 is 14 amino acids long. V was clipped by 4 bases and J by 2 bases, with 13 bases between them. Looked up from germline, CDR1 is SGHRS and CDR2 is YFSETQ. CDR3 in DNA: TGCGCCAGCAGCCCCGCGGGTGGAGCCTACGAGCAGTACTTC. Residues: CASSPAGGAYEQYF.

The V and J genes are TRBV5-1 and TRBJ1-1; tentatively, D is TRBD1 (5 bases). Trimming shortened V by 2 bases and J by 7 bases, and 15 bases separated the two germline ends. Germline-derived CDR1 and CDR2 are SGHRS and YFSETQ. This CDR3 comprises 14 residues. CDR3 region: CASSLPGQGGEAFF. The CDR3 DNA follows: TGCGCCAGCAGCTTACCAGGGCAGGGCGGTGAAGCTTTCTTT.

This sequence joins TRBV3-1 (or the pseudogene TRBV3-2) and TRBJ2-3; D gene uncertain. The germline CDR1 and CDR2 sequences are LGHDT and YNNKEL (reference sequence). The length of the CDR3 is 13 residues. Trimming cost V 1 base and J 4 bases, with 6 bases left between them. The CDR3 DNA reads TGTGCCAGCAGCCAAGGGCCGCCAGATACGCAGTATTTT. Its protein product is CASSQGPPDTQYF.

This clone is a singleton in its sample. This sequence joins TRBV5-5 and TRBJ2-3, with D tentatively TRBD2 (6 bases). CDR1 and CDR2 (germline): SGHKS, YYEKEE (reference sequence). Trimming left V 2 bases short and J 0 bases short, with 7 bases between. The CDR3 totals 14 residues. The CDR3 is CASSFGTSTDTQYF. The CDR3 coding sequence is TGTGCCAGCAGCTTCGGGACTAGCACAGATACGCAGTATTTT.

This clone was seen at least ten times. The CDR3 DNA is TGTGCCAGCAGTCCCGGGACAGGGGATATGACCCTCTACGAGCAGTACGTC. Protein: CASSPGTGDMTLYEQYV. This chain connects TRBV28 to TRBJ2-7, with 10 nucleotides matching TRBD1. This CDR3 region has 17 residues. The germline gives CDR1 MDHEN, CDR2 SYDVKM. V trimming: 5 bases; J trimming: 3 bases; junction bases outside the gene matches: 13.

The V gene is TRBV7-9, the J gene TRBJ2-2; perhaps TRBD1 as D (6 bases). Trimming left V 6 bases short and J 0 bases short, with 11 bases between. There are 15 residues in the CDR3. The germline V gene has CDR1 SEHNR and CDR2 FQNEAQ (reference sequence). The CDR3 here is CASSRTASNTGELFF. CDR3 sequence (DNA): TGTGCCAGCAGTCGGACAGCATCGAACACCGGGGAGCTGTTTTTT. The full variable domain, rest sourced from reference TRBV7-9 and TRBJ2-2, is DTGVSQNPRHKITKRGQNVTFRCDPISEHNRLYWYRQTLGQGPEFLTYFQNEAQLEKSRLLSDRFSAERPKGSFSTLEIQRTEQGDSAMYLCASSRTASNTGELFFGEGSRLTVL.

This clone occurred a few times. V is TRBV5-1 and J is TRBJ2-5, with a weak D call TRBD2 (6 bases). Germline loops: CDR1 SGHRS, CDR2 YFSETQ. V lost 4 bases, J lost 5 bases, and 15 bases lay in between. The CDR3 contains 14 residues. The DNA of the CDR3 is TGCGCCAGCAGCCCGGGACTTATTGGGGAGACCCAGTACTTC. It specifies CASSPGLIGETQYF.

The V call is TRBV30, the J call TRBJ1-4; D possibly corresponds to TRBD1 (6 bases). CDR3 length: 13 amino acids. Germline assignment: CDR1 GTSNPN and CDR2 SVGIG (reference sequence). Trimming pared 5 bases from V and 4 bases from J, leaving 11 bases between. The CDR3 sequence: CAWGGRINEKLFF. The DNA of the CDR3 is TGTGCCTGGGGGGGCCGGATTAATGAAAAACTGTTTTTT.

There are a few counts of this clone. The chain employs TRBV5-4 and TRBJ2-7; 9 bases align to TRBD1. Trimming at V came to 1 base and at J to 1 base, leaving 3 bases not matched to a gene. CDR1 is SGHNT and CDR2 is YYREEE in the germline V gene (reference sequence). The CDR3 runs 15 residues. CDR3 sequence: CASSLSGTGSYEQYV. CDR3 sequence (DNA): TGTGCCAGCAGCTTGTCCGGGACAGGGTCCTACGAGCAGTACGTC.

This chain links TRBV2 with TRBJ2-5; D gene unclear. V was clipped by 4 bases and J by 4 bases, with 10 bases between them. The germline CDR1 and CDR2 sequences are SNHLY and FYNNEI. There are 13 residues in the CDR3. For the CDR3, the DNA is TGTGCCAGCAGTGCGCAGGCGAGAGAGACCCAGTACTTC. Translating it yields CASSAQARETQYF.

The V gene is TRBV7-6, the J gene TRBJ2-1; D is possibly TRBD2 (6 bases). Trimming stripped 2 bases from V and 9 bases from J, with 17 bases between. CDR1 is SGHVS and CDR2 is FNYEAQ in the germline V gene. The CDR3 is made up of 15 amino acids. This chain's CDR3 is CASSLNPSREVEQFF. Written as DNA, the CDR3 is TGTGCCAGCAGCTTAAACCCCTCGCGGGAAGTTGAGCAGTTCTTC.

The chain uses TRBV2 and TRBJ2-1; D might be TRBD1 (6 bases). The CDR3 covers 14 residues. V lost 2 bases and J 7 bases, leaving 12 bases between the germline ends. The V gene's germline CDR1 is SNHLY and CDR2 FYNNEI. The CDR3 sequence: CASSETGTRNEQFF. The CDR3 nucleotides are TGTGCCAGCAGTGAAACCGGGACACGGAATGAGCAGTTCTTC.

About this clone: Other DNA sequences in this specimen translate into the identical CDR3. J is TRBJ1-5 and V is TRBV28; possibly TRBD1 for D (5 bases). Germline V gene lookup returns CDR1 MDHEN and CDR2 SYDVKM. The CDR3 is 15 amino acids. Trimming left V 3 bases short and J 7 bases short, with 16 bases between. CDR3 in amino acids: CASSLSLAGNQPQHF. CDR3 DNA: TGTGCCAGCAGTTTGAGTCTGGCAGGGAACCAGCCCCAGCATTTT. Full variable domain (rest looked up from reference TRBV28 and TRBJ1-5): DVKVTQSSRYLVKRTGEKVFLECVQDMDHENMFWYRQDPGLGLRLIYFSYDVKMKEKGDIPEGYSVSREKKERFSLILESASTNQTSMYLCASSLSLAGNQPQHFGDGTRLSIL.

The rearrangement uses TRBV5-6 and TRBJ1-2; TRBD1 matches at 7 bases. The junction had 2 bases not matched to a gene; V was cut back by 1 base and J by 2 bases. Germline CDR1 SGHDT, CDR2 YYEEEE. This CDR3 spans 14 amino acids. CDR3 in amino acids: CASSLIGGNYGYTF. As DNA, the CDR3 is TGTGCCAGCAGCTTGATAGGGGGCAACTATGGCTACACCTTC.

The genes are TRBV14 and TRBJ2-3; 8 positions agree with TRBD2. This CDR3 contains 17 residues. CDR1 is SGHDN and CDR2 is FVKESK in the germline V gene. After removal of 0 bases from V and 3 bases from J, the junction contained 8 bases not matched to a gene. The CDR3 spells CASSQDLIGLATDTQYF. For the CDR3, the DNA is TGTGCCAGCAGCCAAGATTTGATAGGACTAGCAACAGATACGCAGTATTTT.

This clone was recorded once. This chain uses TRBV3-1 (or the pseudogene TRBV3-2) with TRBJ2-1; TRBD2 matches at 9 bases. The germline V gene has CDR1 LGHDT and CDR2 YNNKEL (reference sequence). V trimming: 0 bases; J trimming: 2 bases; junction bases outside the gene matches: 8. There are 18 residues in the CDR3. The CDR3 is CASSQEGRLAAAYNEQFF. Written as DNA, the CDR3 is TGTGCCAGCAGCCAAGAGGGACGACTAGCGGCCGCCTACAATGAGCAGTTCTTC.

The V call is TRBV5-8, the J call TRBJ1-2; perhaps TRBD1 as D (5 bases). This CDR3 has 15 amino acids. V gave up 6 bases and J gave up 4 bases, with 19 bases separating them. Germline V CDR1 and CDR2: SGHTS, YDEGEE. The CDR3 reads CASTQEGRGTYGYTF. The CDR3 nucleotides are TGTGCCAGCACTCAGGAGGGGAGAGGAACCTATGGCTACACCTTC.

The CDR3 protein is CASSTVPTSGRVMKTQYF. In DNA form, the CDR3 reads TGTGCCAGTAGTACAGTACCCACTAGCGGGAGGGTTATGAAGACCCAGTACTTC. The chain links TRBV19 to TRBJ2-5; 13 bases line up with TRBD2. This CDR3 region has 18 residues. After removal of 4 bases from V and 6 bases from J, the junction contained 14 bases not matched to a gene. CDR1 LNHDA and CDR2 SQIVND come from the germline V gene (reference sequence). The whole variable domain, filled in from reference TRBV19 and TRBJ2-5, reads DGGITQSPKYLFRKEGQNVTLSCEQNLNHDAMYWYRQDPGQGLRLIYYSQIVNDFQKGDIAEGYSVSREKKESFPLTVTSAQKNPTAFYLCASSTVPTSGRVMKTQYFGPGTRLLVL.

The rearrangement uses TRBV2 and TRBJ2-7; TRBD1 agrees at 7 bases. The germline CDR1 and CDR2 sequences are SNHLY and FYNNEI. The junction had 9 bases not matched to a gene; V was cut back by 7 bases and J by 3 bases. This CDR3 has 14 amino acids. The CDR3 DNA sequence: TGTGCCAGCAAGATAGGACAGGCGAGCTACGAGCAGTACTTC. Protein sequence: CASKIGQASYEQYF.

This clone was seen a handful of times. The CDR3 spells CASSASTLGNSPLHF. CDR3 DNA: TGCGCCAGCAGCGCCTCGACACTCGGAAATTCACCCCTCCACTTT. The chain couples TRBV10-1 to TRBJ1-6; D not certain. This CDR3 spans 15 amino acids. V lost 6 bases and J 7 bases, leaving 16 bases between the germline ends. Germline V CDR1 and CDR2: WNHNN, SYGVQD (reference sequence).

At least ten counts were recorded for this clone. J is TRBJ2-3 and V is TRBV20-1; D not certain. The CDR3 has 11 residues. From germline, CDR1 is DFQATT and CDR2 SNEGSKA (reference sequence). With 4 bases removed from V and 2 bases from J, the gap between germline ends came to 4 bases. CDR3 sequence reads: CSAINTDTQYF. CDR3 sequence (DNA): TGCAGTGCTATCAACACAGATACGCAGTATTTT.

This clone has a handful of counts. V is TRBV5-6 and J is TRBJ1-3; D is unclear. V lost 2 bases and J lost 1, with 7 bases in between. The CDR3 length is 14 residues. Germline V gives CDR1 SGHDT, CDR2 YYEEEE. Written as DNA, the CDR3 is TGTGCCAGCAGCTTTTCGGGGTCTGGAAACACCATATATTTT. Amino acids: CASSFSGSGNTIYF.